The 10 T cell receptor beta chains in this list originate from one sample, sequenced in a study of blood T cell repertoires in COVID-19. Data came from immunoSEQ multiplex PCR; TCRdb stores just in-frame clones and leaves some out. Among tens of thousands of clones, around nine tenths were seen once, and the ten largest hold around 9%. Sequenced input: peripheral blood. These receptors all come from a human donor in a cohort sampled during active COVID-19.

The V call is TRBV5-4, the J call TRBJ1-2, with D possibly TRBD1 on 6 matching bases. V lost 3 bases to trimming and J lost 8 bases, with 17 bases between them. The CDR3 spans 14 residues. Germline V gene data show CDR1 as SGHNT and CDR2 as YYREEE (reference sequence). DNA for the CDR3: TGTGCCAGCAGCTGGGGCCTGGCAGGGGAAGGCTACACCTTC. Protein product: CASSWGLAGEGYTF.

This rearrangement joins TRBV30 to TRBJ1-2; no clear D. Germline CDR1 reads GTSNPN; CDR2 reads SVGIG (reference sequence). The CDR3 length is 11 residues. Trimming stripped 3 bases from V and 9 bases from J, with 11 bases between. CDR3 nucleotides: TGTGCCTGGAGGCTCAGGAAGAGCTACACCTTC. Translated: CAWRLRKSYTF.

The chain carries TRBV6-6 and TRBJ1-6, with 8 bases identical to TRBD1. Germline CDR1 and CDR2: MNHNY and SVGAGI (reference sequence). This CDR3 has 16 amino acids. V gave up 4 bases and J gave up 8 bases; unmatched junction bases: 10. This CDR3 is CASSLPTGAMDSPLHF. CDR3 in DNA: TGTGCCAGCAGTTTGCCGACAGGGGCCATGGATTCACCCCTCCACTTT.

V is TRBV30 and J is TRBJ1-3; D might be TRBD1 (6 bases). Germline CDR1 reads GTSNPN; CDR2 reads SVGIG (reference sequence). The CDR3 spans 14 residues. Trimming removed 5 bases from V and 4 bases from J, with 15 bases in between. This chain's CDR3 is CAWWDNHSGNTIYF. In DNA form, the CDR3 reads TGTGCCTGGTGGGACAATCATTCCGGAAACACCATATATTTT. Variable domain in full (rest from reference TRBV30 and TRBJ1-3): SQTIHQWPATLVQPVGSPLSLECTVEGTSNPNLYWYRQAAGRGLQLLFYSVGIGQISSEVPQNLSASRPQDRQFILSSKKLLLSDSGFYLCAWWDNHSGNTIYFGEGSWLTVV.

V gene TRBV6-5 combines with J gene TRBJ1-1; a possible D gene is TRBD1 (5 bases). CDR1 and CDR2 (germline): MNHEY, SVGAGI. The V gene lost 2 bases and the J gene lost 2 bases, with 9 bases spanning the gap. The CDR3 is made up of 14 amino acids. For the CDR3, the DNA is TGTGCCAGCAGTTACAGGGGTCATAACACTGAAGCTTTCTTT. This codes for CASSYRGHNTEAFF.

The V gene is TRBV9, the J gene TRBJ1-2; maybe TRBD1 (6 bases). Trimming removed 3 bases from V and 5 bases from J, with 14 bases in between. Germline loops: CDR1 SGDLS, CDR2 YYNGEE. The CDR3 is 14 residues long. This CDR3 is CASSALGASYGYTF. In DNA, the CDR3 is TGTGCCAGCAGCGCCCTGGGGGCTAGTTATGGCTACACCTTC.

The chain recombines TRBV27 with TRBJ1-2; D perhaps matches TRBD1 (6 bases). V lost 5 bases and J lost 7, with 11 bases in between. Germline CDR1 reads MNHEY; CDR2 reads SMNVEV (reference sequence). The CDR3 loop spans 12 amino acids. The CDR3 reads CASSQNRVGYTF. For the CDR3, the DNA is TGTGCCAGCAGTCAAAACAGGGTTGGCTACACCTTC.

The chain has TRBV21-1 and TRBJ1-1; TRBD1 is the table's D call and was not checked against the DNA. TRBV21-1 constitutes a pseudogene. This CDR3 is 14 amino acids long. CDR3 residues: CASSRQGPDTEAFF. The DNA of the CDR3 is TGTGCCAGCAGCAGACAGGGTCCGGACACTGAAGCTTTCTTT.

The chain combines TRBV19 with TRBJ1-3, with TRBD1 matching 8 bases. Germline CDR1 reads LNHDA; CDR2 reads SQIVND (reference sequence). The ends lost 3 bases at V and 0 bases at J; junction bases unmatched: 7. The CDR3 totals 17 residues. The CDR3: CASSIWLGTGSGNTIYF. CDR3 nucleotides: TGTGCCAGTAGTATCTGGTTAGGGACAGGCTCTGGAAACACCATATATTTT.

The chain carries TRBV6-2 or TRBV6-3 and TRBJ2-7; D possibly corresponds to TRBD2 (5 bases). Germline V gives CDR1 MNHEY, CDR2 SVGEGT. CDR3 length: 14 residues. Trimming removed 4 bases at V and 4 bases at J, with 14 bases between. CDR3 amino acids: CASSLASRAYEQYF. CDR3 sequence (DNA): TGTGCCAGCAGTTTAGCTAGCCGTGCATACGAGCAGTACTTC.